These T cell receptor beta chains were read from a single sample in a study of GPR56 and killer-like receptors on CD4 memory cells. TCRdb reanalyzed the reads, giving one entry per CDR3 protein sequence and no DNA. This sample carries approximately 3,000 distinct CDR3 sequences, with about 3.2% going to the ten biggest clones. The sequencing input was memory CD4+ T cells from blood. The receptors shown here come from a human donor in good health. CDR3s include the opening cysteine and the closing phenylalanine or tryptophan. Expanded clones get a size class; other rows say once, few or many, or leave the size out.

abundance: medium-sized; v_gene: TRBV7-2; j_gene: TRBJ2-7; CDR3aa: CASSLVFGRAVPYEQYF
abundance: medium-sized; v_gene: TRBV6-2/TRBV6-3; j_gene: TRBJ1-5; CDR3aa: CASSYPDQPQHF
abundance: NA; v_gene: TRBV9; j_gene: TRBJ2-5; CDR3aa: CASGGEGSFGGTQYF
abundance: medium-sized; v_gene: TRBV12-3/TRBV12-4; j_gene: TRBJ2-2; CDR3aa: CASSLGELLFF
abundance: medium-sized; v_gene: TRBV5-6; j_gene: TRBJ2-5; CDR3aa: CASSLRETQYF
abundance: medium-sized; v_gene: TRBV27; j_gene: TRBJ1-5; CDR3aa: CASSLRTPSNQPQHF
abundance: medium-sized; v_gene: TRBV29-1; j_gene: TRBJ1-2; CDR3aa: CSVDDRASNYGYTF
abundance: large; v_gene: TRBV7-2; j_gene: TRBJ1-2; CDR3aa: CASSLAPPDRLLNYGYTF
abundance: medium-sized; v_gene: TRBV27; j_gene: TRBJ1-1; CDR3aa: CASRSDRWGWMNTEAFF
abundance: NA; v_gene: TRBV5-6; j_gene: TRBJ2-3; CDR3aa: CASSSPPFLDSTDTQYF
abundance: medium-sized; v_gene: TRBV6-2/TRBV6-3; j_gene: TRBJ1-2; CDR3aa: CASSLAGTNYGYTF
abundance: medium-sized; v_gene: TRBV19; j_gene: TRBJ2-2; CDR3aa: CASSIAGLGRGTGELFF
abundance: NA; v_gene: TRBV20-1; j_gene: TRBJ2-1; CDR3aa: CSATPGLAAIYNEQFF
abundance: medium-sized; v_gene: TRBV18; j_gene: TRBJ2-3; CDR3aa: CASPASGDTARADTQYF
abundance: NA; v_gene: TRBV6-1; j_gene: TRBJ1-2; CDR3aa: CASNRDGYGYTF
abundance: large; v_gene: TRBV7-2; j_gene: TRBJ1-1; CDR3aa: CASSLNRNTEAFF
abundance: medium-sized; v_gene: TRBV7-2; j_gene: TRBJ1-2; CDR3aa: CASSLNQGGYTF
abundance: NA; v_gene: TRBV18; j_gene: TRBJ1-4; CDR3aa: CASSPDTRGEKLFF
abundance: medium-sized; v_gene: TRBV19; j_gene: TRBJ1-6; CDR3aa: CASSIDSTGGSPLHF
abundance: medium-sized; v_gene: TRBV18; j_gene: TRBJ2-2; CDR3aa: CASSEGQGTGELFF
abundance: NA; v_gene: TRBV7-3; j_gene: TRBJ2-1; CDR3aa: CASSSGGLQFF
abundance: large; v_gene: TRBV6-2/TRBV6-3; j_gene: TRBJ1-2; CDR3aa: CASSPSYGAGYGYTF
abundance: NA; v_gene: TRBV7-9; j_gene: TRBJ1-1; CDR3aa: CASSSNRQRNTEAFF
abundance: medium-sized; v_gene: TRBV12-3/TRBV12-4; j_gene: TRBJ1-2; CDR3aa: CASSFVTGIRANYGYTF
abundance: medium-sized; v_gene: TRBV19; j_gene: TRBJ1-2; CDR3aa: CASRPRTGEGYTF
abundance: large; v_gene: TRBV19; j_gene: TRBJ1-1; CDR3aa: CASSHMSTEAFF
abundance: NA; v_gene: TRBV12-5; j_gene: TRBJ2-4; CDR3aa: CASGLPLRGRLAKNIQYF
abundance: medium-sized; v_gene: TRBV19; j_gene: TRBJ1-2; CDR3aa: CASRQNRAYGYTF
abundance: NA; v_gene: TRBV12-3/TRBV12-4; j_gene: TRBJ1-1; CDR3aa: CASSRRGVITEAFF
abundance: NA; v_gene: TRBV12-3/TRBV12-4; j_gene: TRBJ1-5; CDR3aa: CASSQNLGGPNQPQHF
abundance: NA; v_gene: TRBV30; j_gene: TRBJ2-7; CDR3aa: CAWSPPSGYEQYF
abundance: medium-sized; v_gene: TRBV7-2; j_gene: TRBJ1-3; CDR3aa: CASSSTPRSGNTIYF
abundance: medium-sized; v_gene: TRBV11-3; j_gene: TRBJ1-1; CDR3aa: CASSTKGFGNTEAFF
abundance: medium-sized; v_gene: TRBV9; j_gene: TRBJ2-7; CDR3aa: CASSVGGGGEQYF
abundance: NA; v_gene: TRBV7-9; j_gene: TRBJ1-3; CDR3aa: CASSSEEGKSSGNTIYF
abundance: medium-sized; v_gene: TRBV7-2; j_gene: TRBJ2-7; CDR3aa: CASKREGAFSGEQYF
abundance: NA; v_gene: TRBV12-3/TRBV12-4; j_gene: TRBJ2-7; CDR3aa: CASSLHAGGGEQYF
abundance: medium-sized; v_gene: TRBV15; j_gene: TRBJ1-5; CDR3aa: CATTGGGKGNQPQHF